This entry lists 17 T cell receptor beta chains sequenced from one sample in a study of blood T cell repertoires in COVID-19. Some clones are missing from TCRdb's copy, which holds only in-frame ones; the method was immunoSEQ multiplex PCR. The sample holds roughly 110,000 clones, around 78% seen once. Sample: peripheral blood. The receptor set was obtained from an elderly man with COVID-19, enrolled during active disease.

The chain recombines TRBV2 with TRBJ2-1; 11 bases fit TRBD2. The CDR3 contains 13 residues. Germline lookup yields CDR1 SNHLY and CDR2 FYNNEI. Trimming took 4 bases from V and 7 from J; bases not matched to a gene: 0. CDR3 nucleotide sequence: TGTGCCAGCAGTGGGACTAGCGGGAATGAGCAGTTCTTC. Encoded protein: CASSGTSGNEQFF.

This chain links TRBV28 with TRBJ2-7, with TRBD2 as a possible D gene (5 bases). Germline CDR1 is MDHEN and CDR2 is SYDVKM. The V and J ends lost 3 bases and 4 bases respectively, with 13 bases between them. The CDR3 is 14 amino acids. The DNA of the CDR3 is TGTGCCAGCAGTTTGGGGTCTGGGAGTTACGAGCAGTACTTC. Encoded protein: CASSLGSGSYEQYF. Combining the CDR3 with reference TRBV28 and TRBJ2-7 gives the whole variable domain DVKVTQSSRYLVKRTGEKVFLECVQDMDHENMFWYRQDPGLGLRLIYFSYDVKMKEKGDIPEGYSVSREKKERFSLILESASTNQTSMYLCASSLGSGSYEQYFGPGTRLTVT.

CDR3: CASSLAGGEINQPQHF. Written as DNA, the CDR3 is TGTGCCAGCAGCTTAGCAGGGGGCGAAATCAATCAGCCCCAGCATTTT. The chain carries TRBV7-6 and TRBJ1-5, with 7 bases that match TRBD1. Germline CDR1 is SGHVS and CDR2 is FNYEAQ. V gave up 0 bases and J gave up 3 bases; unmatched junction bases: 5. The CDR3 contains 16 residues.

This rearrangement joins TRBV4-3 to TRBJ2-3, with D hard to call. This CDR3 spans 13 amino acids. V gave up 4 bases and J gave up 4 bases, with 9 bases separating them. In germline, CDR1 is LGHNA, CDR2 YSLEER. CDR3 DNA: TGCGCCAGCAGCCCAAGTCTACCAGATACGCAGTATTTT. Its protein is CASSPSLPDTQYF.

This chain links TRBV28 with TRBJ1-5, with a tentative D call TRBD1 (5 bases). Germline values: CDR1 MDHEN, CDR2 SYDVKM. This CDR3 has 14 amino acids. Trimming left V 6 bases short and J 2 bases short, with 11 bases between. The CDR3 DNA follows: TGTGCCAGCAGCCGGACACGGGGCAATCAGCCCCAGCATTTT. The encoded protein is CASSRTRGNQPQHF.

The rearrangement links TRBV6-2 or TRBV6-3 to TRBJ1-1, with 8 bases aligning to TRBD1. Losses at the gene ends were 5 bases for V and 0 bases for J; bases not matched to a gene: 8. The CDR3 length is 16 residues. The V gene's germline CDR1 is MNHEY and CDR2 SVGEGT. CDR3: CASSHRTGRMNTEAFF. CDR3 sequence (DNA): TGTGCCAGCAGTCACAGGACAGGGCGTATGAACACTGAAGCTTTCTTT.

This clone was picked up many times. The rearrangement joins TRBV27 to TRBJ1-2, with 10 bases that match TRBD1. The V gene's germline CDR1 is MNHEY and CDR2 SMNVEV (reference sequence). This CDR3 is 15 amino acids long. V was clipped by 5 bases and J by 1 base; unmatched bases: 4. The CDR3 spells CASSLGQGFNYGYTF. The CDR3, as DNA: TGTGCCAGCAGTCTGGGACAGGGGTTTAACTATGGCTACACCTTC.

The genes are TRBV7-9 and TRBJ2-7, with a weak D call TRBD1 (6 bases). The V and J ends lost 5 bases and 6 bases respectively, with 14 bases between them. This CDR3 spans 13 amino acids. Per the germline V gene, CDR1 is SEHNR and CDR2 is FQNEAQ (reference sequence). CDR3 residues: CASSVGAGREQYF. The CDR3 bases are TGTGCCAGCAGCGTGGGGGCAGGGCGCGAGCAGTACTTC.

This CDR3 reads CASSLQGLAEAFF. Here the CDR3 DNA reads TGTGCCAGCAGTTTGCAGGGGTTAGCTGAAGCTTTCTTT. The chain uses TRBV6-5 and TRBJ1-1; the D gene is possibly TRBD1 (6 bases). This CDR3 contains 13 residues. The V and J ends lost 4 bases and 6 bases respectively, with 12 bases between them. The germline V gene has CDR1 MNHEY and CDR2 SVGAGI.

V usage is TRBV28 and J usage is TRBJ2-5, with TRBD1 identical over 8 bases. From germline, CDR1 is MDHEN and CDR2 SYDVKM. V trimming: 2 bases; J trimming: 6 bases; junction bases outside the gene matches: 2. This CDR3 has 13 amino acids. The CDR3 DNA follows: TGTGCCAGCAGTTTAGGACAGGGACAGACCCAGTACTTC. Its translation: CASSLGQGQTQYF.

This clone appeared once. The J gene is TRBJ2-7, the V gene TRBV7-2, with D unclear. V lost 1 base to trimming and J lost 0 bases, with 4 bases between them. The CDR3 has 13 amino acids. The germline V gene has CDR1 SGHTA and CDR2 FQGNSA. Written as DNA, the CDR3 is TGTGCCAGCAGCTTAGACATCTCCTACGAGCAGTACTTC. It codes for CASSLDISYEQYF.

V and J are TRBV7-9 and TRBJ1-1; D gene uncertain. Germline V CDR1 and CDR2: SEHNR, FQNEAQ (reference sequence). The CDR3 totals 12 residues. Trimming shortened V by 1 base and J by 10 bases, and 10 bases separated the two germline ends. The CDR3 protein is CASSLDGIAAFF. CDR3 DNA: TGTGCCAGCAGCTTAGACGGGATCGCAGCTTTCTTT.

CDR3: CAWSGVSLDTQYF. The CDR3 region has the DNA TGTGCCTGGAGTGGGGTTAGCTTAGATACGCAGTATTTT. The chain uses TRBV30 and TRBJ2-3, with no clear D. Germline V gene lookup returns CDR1 GTSNPN and CDR2 SVGIG (reference sequence). This CDR3 is 13 amino acids long. V was shortened by 1 base and J by 5 bases, with 10 bases between the two germline ends.

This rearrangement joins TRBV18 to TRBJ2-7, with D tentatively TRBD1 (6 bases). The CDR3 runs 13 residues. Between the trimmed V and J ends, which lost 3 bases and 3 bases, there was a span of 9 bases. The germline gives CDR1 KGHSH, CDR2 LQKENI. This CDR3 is CASSPHRVYEQYF. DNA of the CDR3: TGTGCCAGCTCACCCCACAGGGTCTACGAGCAGTACTTC.

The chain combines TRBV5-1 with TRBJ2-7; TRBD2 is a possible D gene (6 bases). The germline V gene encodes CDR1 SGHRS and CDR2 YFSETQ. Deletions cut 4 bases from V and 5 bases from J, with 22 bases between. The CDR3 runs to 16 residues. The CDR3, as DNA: TGCGCCAGCAGCCCACCCTTATCGGAGGGTATCGACGAGCAGTACTTC. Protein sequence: CASSPPLSEGIDEQYF.

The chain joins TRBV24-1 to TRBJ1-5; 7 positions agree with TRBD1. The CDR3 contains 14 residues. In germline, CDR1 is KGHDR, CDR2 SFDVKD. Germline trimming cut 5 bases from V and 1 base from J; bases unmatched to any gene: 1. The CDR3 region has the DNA TGTGCCACCAGTGTAGGGGGCAGCAATCAGCCCCAGCATTTT. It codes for CATSVGGSNQPQHF.

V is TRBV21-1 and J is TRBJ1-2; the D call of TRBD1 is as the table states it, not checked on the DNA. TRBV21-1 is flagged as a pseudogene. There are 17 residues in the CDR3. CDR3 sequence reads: CASSKECRVRYNYGYTF. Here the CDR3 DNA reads TGTGCCAGCAGCAAAGAGTGCAGGGTACGATACAACTATGGCTACACCTTC.